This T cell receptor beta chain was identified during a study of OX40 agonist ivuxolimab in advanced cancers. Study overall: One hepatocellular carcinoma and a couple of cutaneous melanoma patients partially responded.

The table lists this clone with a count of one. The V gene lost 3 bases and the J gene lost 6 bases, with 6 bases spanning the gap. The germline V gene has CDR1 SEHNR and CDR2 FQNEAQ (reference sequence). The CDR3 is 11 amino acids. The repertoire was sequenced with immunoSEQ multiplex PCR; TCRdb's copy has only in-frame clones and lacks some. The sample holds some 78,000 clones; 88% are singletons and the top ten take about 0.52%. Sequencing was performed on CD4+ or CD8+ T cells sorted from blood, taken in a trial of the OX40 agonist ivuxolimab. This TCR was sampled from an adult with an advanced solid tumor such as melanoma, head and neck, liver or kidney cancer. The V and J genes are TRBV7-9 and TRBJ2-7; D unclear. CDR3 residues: CASSFSSEQYF. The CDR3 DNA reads TGTGCCAGCAGCTTTTCGAGCGAGCAGTACTTC.